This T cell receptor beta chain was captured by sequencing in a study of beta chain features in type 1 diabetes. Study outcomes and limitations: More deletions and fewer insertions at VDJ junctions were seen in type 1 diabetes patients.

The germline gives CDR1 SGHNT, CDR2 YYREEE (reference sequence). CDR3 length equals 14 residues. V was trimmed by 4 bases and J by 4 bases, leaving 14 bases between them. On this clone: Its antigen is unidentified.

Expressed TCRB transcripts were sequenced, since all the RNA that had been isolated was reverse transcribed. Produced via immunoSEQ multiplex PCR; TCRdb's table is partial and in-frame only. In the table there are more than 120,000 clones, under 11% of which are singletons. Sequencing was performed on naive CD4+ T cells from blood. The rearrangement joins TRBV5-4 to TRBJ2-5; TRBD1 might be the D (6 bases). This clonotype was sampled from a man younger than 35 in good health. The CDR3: CASSPFTGLETQYF. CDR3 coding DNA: TGTGCCAGCAGCCCATTTACAGGGCTAGAGACCCAGTACTTC.